The present T cell receptor beta chain was sequenced within a study of cytomegalovirus exposure and HLA in healthy donors. Findings and limits, study-wide: When analyzed later, a missense DCLRE1C variant was found to be linked to TCR beta V- and J-gene trimming. Around 160 TCR beta chains were listed as cytomegalovirus-associated. As was reported, the HLA-A and HLA-B alleles of most subjects were accurately predicted from TCR beta sequences.

The CDR3 extends over 10 amino acids. The germline V gene has CDR1 MNHEY and CDR2 SMNVEV (reference sequence). The ends were cut back, 11 bases at V and 14 bases at J, with 17 bases in the middle. In the PCR, 60 Vbeta and 13 Jbeta primers were used. TCRdb keeps only in-frame clones here, not all; method: immunoSEQ multiplex PCR. This sample's clone table lists around 74,000 clones. As to this clone: The antigen remains undetermined.

This receptor was taken from a man aged 30 to 39 in good health and CMV-seronegative. The chain has TRBV27 and TRBJ2-3; possible D gene TRBD2, 5 bases. The specimen was PBMCs. The CDR3, as DNA: TGTGCCGCGGGCGAGTACGGAGGGTATTTT. Amino acids: CAAGEYGGYF.